One and the same sample provided the 20 T cell receptor beta chains below, sequenced in a study of blood T cell repertoires in COVID-19. Sequencing was performed with immunoSEQ multiplex PCR; in TCRdb, only in-frame clones are kept and a portion is missing. Of over 85,000 clones listed, 70% to 90% are singletons. Sequencing was carried out using peripheral blood. These receptors were collected from a woman in her 70s with acute or convalescent COVID-19.

V usage is TRBV13 and J usage is TRBJ2-3; TRBD2 aligns across 13 bases. Trimming removed 4 bases from V and 0 bases from J; junction bases left unmatched: 10. The CDR3 covers 19 residues. Looked up from germline, CDR1 is PRHDT and CDR2 is FYEKMQ (reference sequence). CDR3 nucleotides: TGTGCCAGCAGCTCCCATTTCGGACTAGCGGGGGATAGCACAGATACGCAGTATTTT. It translates to CASSSHFGLAGDSTDTQYF.

The J gene is TRBJ2-5, the V gene TRBV5-4; 10 nucleotides align to TRBD2. The CDR3 totals 15 residues. Germline CDR1 is SGHNT and CDR2 is YYREEE (reference sequence). V lost 4 bases, J lost 1 base, and 4 bases stayed unmatched. CDR3 loop: CASSTQRGGQETQYF. The CDR3 bases are TGTGCCAGCAGCACCCAGCGGGGGGGCCAAGAGACCCAGTACTTC.

The CDR3 protein is CATSDPPRSYEQYF. The CDR3 nucleotides are TGTGCCACCAGTGATCCACCCCGTAGCTACGAGCAGTACTTC. V gene TRBV24-1 combines with J gene TRBJ2-7; D ambiguous. The ends were cut back, 3 bases at V and 3 bases at J, with 11 bases in the middle. Germline V lookup: CDR1 KGHDR, CDR2 SFDVKD. CDR3 length: 14 residues.

The chain combines TRBV29-1 with TRBJ1-2; D is possibly TRBD1 (5 bases). Germline values: CDR1 SQVTM, CDR2 ANQGSEA. V was cut by 2 bases and J by 2 bases, with 9 bases left in between. The length of the CDR3 is 13 residues. In DNA form, the CDR3 reads TGCAGCGTTGAATCAGGGAAGAACTATGGCTACACCTTC. Translated: CSVESGKNYGYTF.

This clone has only one observation. The conserved final phenylalanine or tryptophan is absent from the CDR3, which likely points to a read error. Because the CDR3's place on the DNA is in doubt, the DNA is left out and the CDR3 is given as listed by TCRdb. The V call is TRBV24-1, the J call TRBJ2-7; TRBD1 reflects the table's D call only, with no check against the DNA. The CDR3 totals 10 residues, both ends included. Germline V gene lookup returns CDR1 KGHDR and CDR2 SFDVKD. The CDR3 is CATSTGEELL.

This clone was counted once. V and J are TRBV19 and TRBJ2-3; D unclear. CDR3 length: 16 amino acids. The germline V and J ends were trimmed by 0 bases and 0 bases, with 10 bases remaining between them. The germline gives CDR1 LNHDA, CDR2 SQIVND (reference sequence). CDR3 nucleotide sequence: TGTGCCAGTAGTATAGATCTGGCAGGAAGCACAGATACGCAGTATTTT. It yields the protein CASSIDLAGSTDTQYF.

This chain uses TRBV5-1 with TRBJ2-3; 7 positions match TRBD2. The V segment lost 2 bases and the J segment 4 bases; nucleotides outside the gene matches: 4. This CDR3 has 14 residues. Per germline, CDR1 SGHRS and CDR2 YFSETQ. The CDR3 DNA reads TGCGCCAGCAGCTTAGGACTAGGGGCAGATACGCAGTATTTT. Translated, it gives CASSLGLGADTQYF.

The chain combines TRBV6-5 with TRBJ1-2; no clear D gene. The CDR3 totals 15 residues. The V and J ends lost 0 bases and 8 bases respectively, with 16 bases between them. CDR1 is MNHEY and CDR2 is SVGAGI in the germline V gene. The CDR3 nucleotides are TGTGCCAGCAGTTACTCCGCCCCTCCGCGATGGGGCTACACCTTC. This encodes CASSYSAPPRWGYTF.

To note about this clone: One end of the junction fails to match germline, which may point to a read error. CDR3 nucleotide sequence: TGCGCCAGCCGCTTCGGAGGGACTGAAGCTTTCTTT. Amino acids: CASRFGGTEAFF. The chain links TRBV5-1 to TRBJ1-1, with D unresolved. CDR3 length equals 12 residues. CDR1 SGHRS and CDR2 YFSETQ come from the germline V gene.

The chain couples TRBV30 to TRBJ1-1, with D unclear. The ends were cut back, 2 bases at V and 1 base at J, with 5 bases in the middle. The V gene's germline CDR1 is GTSNPN and CDR2 SVGIG (reference sequence). The CDR3 has 12 amino acids. CDR3 residues: CAWSTANTEAFF. The DNA for the CDR3 is TGTGCCTGGAGTACAGCGAACACTGAAGCTTTCTTT.

CDR3 region: CASSRDRSPNTGELFF. The DNA for the CDR3 is TGTGCCAGCAGTAGGGACAGGTCCCCGAACACCGGGGAGCTGTTTTTT. J is TRBJ2-2 and V is TRBV7-6, with 8 bases matching TRBD1. CDR1 is SGHVS, CDR2 FNYEAQ, per germline. V shed 6 bases, J shed 0 bases, and the junction held 6 bases outside the gene matches. The CDR3 is 16 amino acids.

This clone was counted a single time. The J gene is TRBJ1-4, the V gene TRBV5-1; perhaps TRBD1 as D (5 bases). Germline values: CDR1 SGHRS, CDR2 YFSETQ. The CDR3 length is 17 residues. V lost 0 bases to trimming and J lost 7 bases, with 19 bases between them. The CDR3 DNA sequence: TGCGCCAGCAGCTTGGCCGAAGTGTGGGGCGCGGCTGAAAAACTGTTTTTT. Protein product: CASSLAEVWGAAEKLFF.

The chain couples TRBV28 to TRBJ2-1; D unresolved. V shed 8 bases and J shed 2 bases, with 7 bases lying between them. Germline V gene lookup returns CDR1 MDHEN and CDR2 SYDVKM. This CDR3 spans 12 amino acids. CDR3 bases: TGTGCCAGCGGCTCAACCTACAATGAGCAGTTCTTC. Its protein is CASGSTYNEQFF.

V gene TRBV20-1 combines with J gene TRBJ2-7; no firm D call. The V end lost 4 bases, the J end lost 5 bases, and 9 bases lay between the germline ends. The CDR3 covers 11 residues. Germline CDR1 reads DFQATT; CDR2 reads SNEGSKA (reference sequence). The CDR3 DNA reads TGCAGTGCTACCAGAGGCCACGAGCAGTACTTC. It is translated as CSATRGHEQYF.

The rearrangement links TRBV9 to TRBJ2-5; 8 bases agree with TRBD2. The CDR3 totals 15 residues. Losses at the gene ends were 4 bases for V and 4 bases for J; bases not matched to a gene: 9. Germline CDR1 reads SGDLS; CDR2 reads YYNGEE. This CDR3 reads CASSPSGSVRETQYF. DNA for the CDR3: TGTGCCAGCAGCCCAAGCGGGAGCGTGAGAGAGACCCAGTACTTC.

The chain uses TRBV19 and TRBJ1-2, with 11 bases identical to TRBD1. The germline gives CDR1 LNHDA, CDR2 SQIVND (reference sequence). The V segment lost 4 bases and the J segment 6 bases; nucleotides outside the gene matches: 1. The CDR3 spans 13 residues. CDR3 protein: CASSTDRGHGYTF. CDR3 coding DNA: TGTGCCAGTAGTACGGACAGGGGGCATGGCTACACCTTC.

For the CDR3, the DNA is TGTGCCAGCAGTTCCGGGACAGGGCTTGGCTACACCTTC. It yields the protein CASSSGTGLGYTF. This rearrangement joins TRBV5-6 to TRBJ1-2; 9 positions match TRBD1. The trim removed 5 bases at V and 7 bases at J, leaving 6 bases unmatched. The CDR3 spans 13 residues. Germline CDR1 reads SGHDT; CDR2 reads YYEEEE.

The sample holds a few counts of this clone. The rearrangement joins TRBV19 to TRBJ2-1, with 12 bases lining up with TRBD2. J gave up 8 bases and V 1 base, and 0 bases lay outside the gene matches. This CDR3 is built from 14 residues. Germline V gene sequence: CDR1 LNHDA, CDR2 SQIVND (reference sequence). As DNA, the CDR3 is TGTGCCAGTAGTATAGGGACTAGCGGGGATGAGCAGTTCTTC. Amino acid sequence: CASSIGTSGDEQFF.

The chain recombines TRBV14 with TRBJ2-1; possible D gene TRBD1, 6 bases. Looked up from germline, CDR1 is SGHDN and CDR2 is FVKESK. The CDR3 is 14 residues long. V lost 2 bases and J 16 bases, leaving 21 bases between the germline ends. The CDR3 spells CASSQFHARDTSFF. Written as DNA, the CDR3 is TGTGCCAGCAGCCAATTCCATGCCCGGGACACCTCATTCTTC. The full variable domain, in which reference TRBV14 and TRBJ2-1 provide the parts outside the CDR3, is EAGVTQFPSHSVIEKGQTVTLRCDPISGHDNLYWYRRVMGKEIKFLLHFVKESKQDESGMPNNRFLAERTGGTYSTLKVQPAELEDSGVYFCASSQFHARDTSFFGPGTRLTVL.

The V call is TRBV4-1, the J call TRBJ1-5, with 7 bases lining up with TRBD1. CDR3 length: 14 amino acids. CDR1 is MGHRA, CDR2 YSYEKL, per germline. Trimming cost V 4 bases and J 7 bases; bases outside gene matches: 7. The CDR3 sequence: CASSPLGGQQPQHF. DNA of the CDR3: TGCGCCAGCAGCCCTCTAGGGGGCCAGCAGCCCCAGCATTTT.